This entry is about one T cell receptor (beta chain). This specimen belongs to a study of blood T cells in healthy people across ages. Using a J-beta primer mix together with a sample-barcoded 5' primer, a second PCR was run for 7 to 11 cycles. Each cDNA was tagged by a template-switch adaptor containing 12 random nucleotides. TCRdb recomputed calls from the 5' RACE reads with MiXCR, one row per CDR3 protein. The profile shows 800,000 or so distinct CDR3 sequences, around two thirds of them singletons. There are 15 residues in the CDR3. V gave up 4 bases and J gave up 2 bases, with 11 bases separating them. Germline V gives CDR1 SEHNR, CDR2 FQNEAQ (reference sequence).

Sequencing was carried out using blood. This TCR came from a man under 40 in good health. The chain recombines TRBV7-9 with TRBJ2-2; D might be TRBD1 (6 bases). The DNA of the CDR3 is TGTGCCAGCAGCTCCGGGACACTTAACACCGGGGAGCTGTTTTTT. Protein: CASSSGTLNTGELFF.